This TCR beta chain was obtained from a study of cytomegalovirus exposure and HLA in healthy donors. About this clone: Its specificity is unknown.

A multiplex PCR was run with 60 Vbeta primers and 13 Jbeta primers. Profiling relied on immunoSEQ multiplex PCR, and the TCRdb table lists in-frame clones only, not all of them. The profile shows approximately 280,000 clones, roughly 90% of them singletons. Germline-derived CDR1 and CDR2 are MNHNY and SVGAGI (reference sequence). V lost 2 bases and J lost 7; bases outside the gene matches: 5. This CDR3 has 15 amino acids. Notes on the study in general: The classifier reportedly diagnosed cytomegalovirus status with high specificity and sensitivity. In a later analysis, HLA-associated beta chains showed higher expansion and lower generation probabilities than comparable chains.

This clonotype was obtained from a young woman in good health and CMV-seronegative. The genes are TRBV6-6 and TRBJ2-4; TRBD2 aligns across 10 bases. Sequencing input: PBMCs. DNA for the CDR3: TGTGCCAGCAGTTACAGCGGGGGGGCAATGAACATTCAGTACTTC. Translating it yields CASSYSGGAMNIQYF.